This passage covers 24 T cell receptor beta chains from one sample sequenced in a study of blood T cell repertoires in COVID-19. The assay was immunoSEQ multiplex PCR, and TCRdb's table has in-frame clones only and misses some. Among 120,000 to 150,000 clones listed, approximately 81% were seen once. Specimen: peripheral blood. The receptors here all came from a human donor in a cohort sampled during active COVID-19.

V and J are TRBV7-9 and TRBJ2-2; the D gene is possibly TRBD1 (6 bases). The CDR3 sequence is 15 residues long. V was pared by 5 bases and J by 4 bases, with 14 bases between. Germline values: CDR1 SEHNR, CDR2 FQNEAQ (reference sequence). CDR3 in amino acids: CASSPTTGSTGELFF. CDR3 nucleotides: TGTGCCAGCAGCCCCACGACAGGATCCACCGGGGAGCTGTTTTTT.

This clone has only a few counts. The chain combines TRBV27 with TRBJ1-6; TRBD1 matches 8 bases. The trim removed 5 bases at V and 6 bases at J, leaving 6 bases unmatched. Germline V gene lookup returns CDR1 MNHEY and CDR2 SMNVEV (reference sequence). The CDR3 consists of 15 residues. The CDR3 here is CASSKKTGVNSPLHF. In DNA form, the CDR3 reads TGTGCCAGCAGTAAGAAGACAGGGGTTAATTCACCCCTCCACTTT.

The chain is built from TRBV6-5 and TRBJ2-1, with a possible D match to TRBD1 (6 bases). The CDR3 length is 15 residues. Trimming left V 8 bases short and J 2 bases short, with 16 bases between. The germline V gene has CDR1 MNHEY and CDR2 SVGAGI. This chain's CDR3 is CASGHTGLTYNEQFF. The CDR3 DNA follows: TGTGCCAGCGGTCATACAGGGTTGACCTACAATGAGCAGTTCTTC.

Written as DNA, the CDR3 is TGTGCCAGCAGCGCCGGGACTGCGGGTCAGCCCCAGCATTTT. As protein: CASSAGTAGQPQHF. The V and J genes are TRBV2 and TRBJ1-5, with D possibly TRBD1 on 5 matching bases. CDR1 and CDR2 (germline): SNHLY, FYNNEI. The CDR3 runs to 14 residues. With 6 bases removed from V and 6 bases from J, the gap between germline ends came to 15 bases.

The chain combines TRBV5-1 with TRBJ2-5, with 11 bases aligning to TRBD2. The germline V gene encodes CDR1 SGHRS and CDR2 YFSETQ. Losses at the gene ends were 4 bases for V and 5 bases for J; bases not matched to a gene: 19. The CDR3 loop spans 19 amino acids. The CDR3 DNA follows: TGCGCCAGCAGCAGACAAACAGGGACTAGCGGACGTCCTGTGGAGACCCAGTACTTC. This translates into CASSRQTGTSGRPVETQYF.

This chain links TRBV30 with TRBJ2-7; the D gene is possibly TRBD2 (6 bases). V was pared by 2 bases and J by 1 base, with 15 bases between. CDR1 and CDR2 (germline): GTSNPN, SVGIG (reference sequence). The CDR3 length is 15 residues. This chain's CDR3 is CAWSRDSRGSYEQYF. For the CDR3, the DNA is TGTGCCTGGAGTAGGGACTCCCGGGGGTCCTACGAGCAGTACTTC.

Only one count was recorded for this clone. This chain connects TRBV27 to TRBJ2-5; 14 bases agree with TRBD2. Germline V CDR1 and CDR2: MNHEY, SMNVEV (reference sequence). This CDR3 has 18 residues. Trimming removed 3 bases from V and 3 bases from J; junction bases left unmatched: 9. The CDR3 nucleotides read TGTGCCAGCAGTTTCGGACTAGCGGGGGGATTAAGGGAAGAGACCCAGTACTTC. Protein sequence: CASSFGLAGGLREETQYF.

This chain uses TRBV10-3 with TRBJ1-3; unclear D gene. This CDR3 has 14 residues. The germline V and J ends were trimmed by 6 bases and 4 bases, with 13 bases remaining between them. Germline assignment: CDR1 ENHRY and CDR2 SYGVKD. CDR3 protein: CAISTTREGNTIYF. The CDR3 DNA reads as TGTGCCATCAGCACGACTAGGGAGGGAAACACCATATATTTT.

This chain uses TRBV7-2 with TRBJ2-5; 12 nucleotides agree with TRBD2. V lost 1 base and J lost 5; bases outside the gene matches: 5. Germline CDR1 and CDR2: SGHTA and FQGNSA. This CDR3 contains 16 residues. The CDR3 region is CASSLELAGGRETQYF. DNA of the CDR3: TGTGCCAGCAGCTTAGAACTAGCGGGGGGACGTGAGACCCAGTACTTC.

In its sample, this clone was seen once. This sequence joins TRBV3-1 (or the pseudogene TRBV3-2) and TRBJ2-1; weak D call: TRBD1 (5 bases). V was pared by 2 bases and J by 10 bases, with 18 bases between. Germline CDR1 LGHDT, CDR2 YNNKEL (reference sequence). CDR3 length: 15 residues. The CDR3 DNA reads TGTGCCAGCAGCCAATCTCCTTTAGGGGAAGGCGAGCAGTTCTTC. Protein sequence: CASSQSPLGEGEQFF.

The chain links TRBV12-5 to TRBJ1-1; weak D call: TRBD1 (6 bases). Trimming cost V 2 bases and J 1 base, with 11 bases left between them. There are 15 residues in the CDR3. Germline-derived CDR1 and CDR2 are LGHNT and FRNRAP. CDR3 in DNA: TGTGCTAGTGGTTTGATCAGGGGAGAGAACACTGAAGCTTTCTTT. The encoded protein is CASGLIRGENTEAFF.

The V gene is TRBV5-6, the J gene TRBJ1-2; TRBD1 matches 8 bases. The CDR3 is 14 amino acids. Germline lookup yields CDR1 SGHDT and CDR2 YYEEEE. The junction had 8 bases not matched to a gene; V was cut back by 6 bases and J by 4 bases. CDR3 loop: CASTWTGTIYGYTF. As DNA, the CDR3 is TGTGCCAGCACCTGGACAGGGACGATCTATGGCTACACCTTC.

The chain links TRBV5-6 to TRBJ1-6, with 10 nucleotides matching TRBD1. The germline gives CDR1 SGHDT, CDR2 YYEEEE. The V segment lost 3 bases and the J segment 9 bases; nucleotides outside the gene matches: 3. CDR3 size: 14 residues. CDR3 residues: CASSWGTGVSPLHF. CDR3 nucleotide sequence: TGTGCCAGCAGCTGGGGGACAGGGGTTTCACCCCTCCACTTT.

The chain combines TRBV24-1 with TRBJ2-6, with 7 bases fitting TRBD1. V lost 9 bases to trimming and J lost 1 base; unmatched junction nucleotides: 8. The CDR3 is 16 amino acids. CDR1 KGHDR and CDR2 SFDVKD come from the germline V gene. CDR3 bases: TGTGCCACCGGAACAGGGGCGGAATCTGGGGCCAACGTCCTGACTTTC. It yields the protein CATGTGAESGANVLTF.

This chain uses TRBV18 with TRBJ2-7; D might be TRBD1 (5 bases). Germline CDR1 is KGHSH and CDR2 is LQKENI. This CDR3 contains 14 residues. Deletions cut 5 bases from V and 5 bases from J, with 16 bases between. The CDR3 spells CASSKLTDSDEQYF. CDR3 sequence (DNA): TGTGCCAGCTCAAAGTTGACAGATTCCGACGAGCAGTACTTC.

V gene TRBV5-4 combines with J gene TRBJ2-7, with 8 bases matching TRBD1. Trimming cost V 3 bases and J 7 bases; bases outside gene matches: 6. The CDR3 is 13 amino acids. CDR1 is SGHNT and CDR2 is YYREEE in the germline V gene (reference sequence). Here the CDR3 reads CASSWQGAHEQYF. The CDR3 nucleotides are TGTGCCAGCAGCTGGCAGGGGGCGCATGAGCAGTACTTC.

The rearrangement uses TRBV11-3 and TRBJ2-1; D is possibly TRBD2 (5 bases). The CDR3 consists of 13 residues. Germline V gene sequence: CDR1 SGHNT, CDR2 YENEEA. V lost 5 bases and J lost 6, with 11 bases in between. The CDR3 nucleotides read TGTGCCAGCAGCCAACCTAGCCTCAATGAGCAGTTCTTC. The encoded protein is CASSQPSLNEQFF. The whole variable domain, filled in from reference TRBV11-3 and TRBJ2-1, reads EAGVVQSPRYKIIEKKQPVAFWCNPISGHNTLYWYLQNLGQGPELLIRYENEEAVDDSQLPKDRFSAERLKGVDSTLKIQPAELGDSAVYLCASSQPSLNEQFFGPGTRLTVL.

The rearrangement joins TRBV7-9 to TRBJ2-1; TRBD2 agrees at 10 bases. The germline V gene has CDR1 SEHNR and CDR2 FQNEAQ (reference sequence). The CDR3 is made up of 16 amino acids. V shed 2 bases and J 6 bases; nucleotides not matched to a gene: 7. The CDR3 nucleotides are TGTGCCAGCAGCTTACGCCCGGCTAGCGGGGGCAATGAGCAGTTCTTC. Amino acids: CASSLRPASGGNEQFF. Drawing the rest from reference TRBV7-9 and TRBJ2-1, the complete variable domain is DTGVSQNPRHKITKRGQNVTFRCDPISEHNRLYWYRQTLGQGPEFLTYFQNEAQLEKSRLLSDRFSAERPKGSFSTLEIQRTEQGDSAMYLCASSLRPASGGNEQFFGPGTRLTVL.

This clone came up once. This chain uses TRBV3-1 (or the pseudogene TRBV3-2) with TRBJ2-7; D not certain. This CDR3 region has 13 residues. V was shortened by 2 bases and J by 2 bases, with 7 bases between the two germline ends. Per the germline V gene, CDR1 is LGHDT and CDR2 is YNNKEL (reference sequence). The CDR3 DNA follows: TGTGCCAGCAGCCAATTGAGGCCCTACGAGCAGTACTTC. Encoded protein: CASSQLRPYEQYF.

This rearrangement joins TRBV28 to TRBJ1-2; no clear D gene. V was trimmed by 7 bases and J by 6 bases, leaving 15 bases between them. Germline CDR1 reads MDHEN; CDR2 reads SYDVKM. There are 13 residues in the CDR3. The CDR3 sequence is CASTTRSDDGYTF. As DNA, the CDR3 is TGTGCCAGCACCACGAGGAGCGACGATGGCTACACCTTC.

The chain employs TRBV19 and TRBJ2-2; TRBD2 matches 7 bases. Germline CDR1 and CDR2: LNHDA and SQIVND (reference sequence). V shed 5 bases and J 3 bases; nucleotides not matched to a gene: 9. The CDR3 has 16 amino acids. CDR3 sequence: CASSSRLAGDTGELFF. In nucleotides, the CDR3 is TGTGCCAGTAGTTCCCGACTGGCGGGGGACACCGGGGAGCTGTTTTTT.

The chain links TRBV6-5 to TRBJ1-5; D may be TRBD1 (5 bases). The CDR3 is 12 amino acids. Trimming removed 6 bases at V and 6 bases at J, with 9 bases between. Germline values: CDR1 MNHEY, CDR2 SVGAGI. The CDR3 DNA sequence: TGTGCCAGCAGGCGGGGGAGTCAGCCCCAGCATTTT. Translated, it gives CASRRGSQPQHF.

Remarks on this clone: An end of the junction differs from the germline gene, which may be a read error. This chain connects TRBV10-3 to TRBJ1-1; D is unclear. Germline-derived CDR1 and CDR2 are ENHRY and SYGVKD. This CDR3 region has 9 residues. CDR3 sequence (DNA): TGTGCCATCAGTGAGGTGGAGAGATTT. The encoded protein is CAISEVERF.

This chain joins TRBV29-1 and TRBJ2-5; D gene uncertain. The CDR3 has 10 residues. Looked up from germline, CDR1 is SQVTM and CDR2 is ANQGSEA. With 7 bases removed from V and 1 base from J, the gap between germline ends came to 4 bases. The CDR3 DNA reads TGCAGCGGCGTCCAAGAGACCCAGTACTTC. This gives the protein CSGVQETQYF.